Reported below is one TCR beta chain. Its antigen is currently unknown. The genomic DNA of each subset was split evenly across several immunoSEQ plates. The repertoire was sequenced with immunoSEQ multiplex PCR; TCRdb's copy has only in-frame clones and lacks some. The repertoire holds approximately 640,000 clones, with less than 95% as singletons. The CDR3 has 12 amino acids. Germline CDR1 is SGHRS and CDR2 is YFSETQ. The data originate from a study of shared clonotypes between healthy human individuals. Study-wide points: Donor scarcity curtailed the genetic and exposure-history diversity represented herein. Sequencing depth was a factor that was expected to affect clonotype sharing among donors.

The gene calls are TRBV5-1 and TRBJ2-5; the match to TRBD1 covers 8 bases. Judging by the DNA end, TRBJ2-7 fits better; the J call may be wrong. Sequenced material: memory CD8+ T cells from PBMCs. The subset: CD45RO+ cells pooled with CCR7-negative TemRA cells. The TCR comes from a man aged 18 to 30 in good health. Some clones in this sample may be carry-over from other donors' samples. In nucleotides, the CDR3 is TGCGCCAGCAGCCAGGGACAGGACGAGCAGTACTTC. This codes for CASSQGQDEQYF.